The rows below give T cell receptor beta chains drawn from one sample of a study of radiotherapy plus CTLA-4 blockade in lung cancer. Here immunoSEQ multiplex PCR was the method, and the copy in TCRdb shows in-frame clones only, minus some. Here the sample spans some 73,000 clones, about 78% being singletons. Here the sequenced sample was peripheral blood, taken from a patient treated with radiotherapy plus ipilimumab. The receptor source for this set is a human donor with non-small cell lung cancer whose response to radiotherapy plus ipilimumab could not be evaluated. Some clones in this sample may be carry-over from other donors' samples. CDR3s include the opening cysteine and the closing phenylalanine or tryptophan. A D gene is named only where the DNA matches it firmly. Some rows have no size entry. The others give once, few or many, or a class for an expanded clone.

size	V	J	D	DNA	CDR3
.	TRBV6-5	TRBJ1-5	.	TGTGCCAGCAGTGAAATGGGACAAAGTGGACATTTT	CASSEMGQSGHF
.	TRBV19	TRBJ2-5	.	TGTGCCAGTAGTACACAGGGTCCGGGGACCCAGTACTTC	CASSTQGPGTQYF
.	TRBV27	TRBJ2-1	TRBD1	TGTGCCAGCAGCCCTCAGGGGGCATCCTACAATGAGCAGTTCTTC	CASSPQGASYNEQFF
.	TRBV6-5	TRBJ2-5	.	TGTGCCAGCAGCGCGACGAGGGGGTGGCAAGAGACCCAGTACTTC	CASSATRGWQETQYF
.	TRBV6-5	TRBJ2-2	.	TGTGCCAGCAGTTACCTCGTGCAGGGCTACGCCGGGGAGCTGTTTTTT	CASSYLVQGYAGELFF
.	TRBV5-1	TRBJ1-1	.	TGCGCCAGCAGCTTAGTGAGGGATGCTGAAGCTTTCTTT	CASSLVRDAEAFF
.	TRBV7-2	TRBJ1-5	.	TGTGCCAGCAGCTTAGCGACAGACAATCAGCCCCAGCATTTT	CASSLATDNQPQHF
.	TRBV4-3	TRBJ2-7	TRBD2	TGCGCCAGCAGCCAAGTCTGGACCCGCGGGGGCTACGAGCAGTACTTC	CASSQVWTRGGYEQYF
many	TRBV5-6	TRBJ2-5	TRBD2	TGTGCCAGCAGCTTGGGGGGAGGGGAGACCCAGTACTTC	CASSLGGGETQYF
few	TRBV6-5	TRBJ2-7	.	TGTGCCAGCAGTGAAATGGGGCCTGCGTACGAGCAGTACTTC	CASSEMGPAYEQYF
.	TRBV10-3	TRBJ1-5	TRBD1	TGTGCCATCAGTGGAGGACAGGGAAAGGGGCAGCCCCAGCATTTT	CAISGGQGKGQPQHF
.	TRBV2	TRBJ1-5	.	TGTGCCAGCAGGGTACAGGGTAATCAGCCCCAGCATTTT	CASRVQGNQPQHF
once	TRBV7-2	TRBJ2-7	.	TGTGCCAGCAGGTTCACGACAGAAGGCGAGCAGTACTTC	CASRFTTEGEQYF
.	TRBV5-6	TRBJ1-5	.	TGTGCCAGCAGTTCAGGGATCAGCAATCAGCCCCAGCATTTT	CASSSGISNQPQHF
.	TRBV5-1	TRBJ1-2	.	TGCGCCAGCAGCTTGTTAAGCACGGAGGGTGGCTACACCTTC	CASSLLSTEGGYTF
.	TRBV14	TRBJ2-2	.	TGTGCCAGCAGCCTAAGGGAGATGGGGACCGGGGAGCTGTTTTTT	CASSLREMGTGELFF
.	TRBV25-1	TRBJ1-1	TRBD1	TGTGCCAATCGGGACAGGGTCGAAAAAGCTTTCTTT	CANRDRVEKAFF
.	TRBV27	TRBJ1-6	.	TGTGCCAGCAGTTTATCATACGGCCAGACTCGGTCACCCCTCCACTTT	CASSLSYGQTRSPLHF
once	TRBV7-2	TRBJ2-7	TRBD1	TGTGCCAGCAGGCTGGACAGGGGGGAGCTCTACGAGCAGTACTTC	CASRLDRGELYEQYF
.	TRBV9	TRBJ2-5	TRBD1	TGTGCCAGCAGCGCTCACAGGGGCCGGGAGACCCAGTACTTC	CASSAHRGRETQYF
.	TRBV6-6	TRBJ1-4	.	TGTGCCAGCACCGCCGGACCCGGAGGGGAAAAACTGTTTTTT	CASTAGPGGEKLFF
.	TRBV27	TRBJ1-5	TRBD1	TGTGCCAGCAGTCCCATTTCTGTGAGGGGGCTGGATCAGCCCCAGCATTTT	CASSPISVRGLDQPQHF
.	TRBV4-1	TRBJ1-5	.	TGCGCCAGTAGCCAGACAGCTTATAGCAATCAGCCCCAGCACTTT	CASSQTAYSNQPQHF
few	TRBV6-6	TRBJ2-7	TRBD1	TGTGCCAGCAGTTACTCAAGGGACAGCTACGAGCAGTACTTC	CASSYSRDSYEQYF
.	TRBV7-9	TRBJ2-7	.	TGTGCCAGCAGCCCCCGCAGGGAACGCTCCTACGAGCAGTACTTC	CASSPRRERSYEQYF
few	TRBV4-2	TRBJ2-3	TRBD2	TGTGCCAGCAGTCAGAGACTAGCGGGGGGAACTAGCACAGATACGCAGTATTTT	CASSQRLAGGTSTDTQYF
.	TRBV7-7	TRBJ2-1	TRBD1	TGTGCTAGCACCCCACTTACCGGATCAGCCGGGACAGTCCCTCCCAATGAGCAGTTCTTC	CASTPLTGSAGTVPPNEQFF
.	TRBV15	TRBJ2-1	.	TGTGCCACCAGCAGAGACCGGGGTTCCTACAATGAGCAGTTCTTC	CATSRDRGSYNEQFF
.	TRBV5-1	TRBJ1-4	TRBD1	TGCGCCAGCAGCTCGACCGGGACAGGGTTAGAACTGTTTTTT	CASSSTGTGLELFF
few	TRBV6-1	TRBJ1-5	.	TGTGCCAGCAGTGAAGTACAGCCCCAGCATTTT	CASSEVQPQHF
few	TRBV28	TRBJ1-3	.	TGTGCCAGCAGTGGCCTACGGGGGATCGGGGGAAACACCATATATTTT	CASSGLRGIGGNTIYF
.	TRBV13	TRBJ1-1	.	TGTGCCAGCAGCACAGGTTTCACTGAAGCTTTCTTT	CASSTGFTEAFF
.	TRBV6-5	TRBJ2-7	TRBD1	TGTGCCAGCAGTCAACGGGACAGGGTCTCCTACGAGCAGTACTTC	CASSQRDRVSYEQYF
.	TRBV6-1	TRBJ2-7	.	TGTGCCATCAGTGACCCCCGAACGGGGGAGATCAACGAGCAGTACTTC	CAISDPRTGEINEQYF
.	TRBV11-2	TRBJ1-3	.	TGTGCCAGCAGCCCAACGGGGGACTCTGGAAACACCATATATTTT	CASSPTGDSGNTIYF
.	TRBV18	TRBJ1-2	.	TGTGCCAGCTCACAAACAAACCCGGACAGCCGGTATGGCTACACCTTC	CASSQTNPDSRYGYTF
.	TRBV6-5	TRBJ2-7	.	TGTGCCAGTAGCCCAATGATGAGCTCCTACGAGCAGTACTTC	CASSPMMSSYEQYF
.	TRBV7-9	TRBJ1-2	TRBD1	TGTGCCAGCAGCTTAGTCGGACAGGCAGGCTACACCTTC	CASSLVGQAGYTF
.	TRBV27	TRBJ2-2	.	TGTGCCAGCAGTTTATGCCCCCCCGACAGAGGGAACACCGGGGAGCTGTTTTTT	CASSLCPPDRGNTGELFF
.	TRBV28	TRBJ1-2	.	TGTGCCAGCAGGGACAGCGCCTATGGCTACACCTTC	CASRDSAYGYTF
.	TRBV7-2	TRBJ1-1	.	TGTGCCAGCAGCTCCGCGGGCGTACTGAACACTGAAGCTTTCTTT	CASSSAGVLNTEAFF
.	TRBV10-3	TRBJ2-5	TRBD2	TGTGCCATCAGCCGGGCCGCGACTAGCGGGTCGGCAGCCCAGTACTTC	CAISRAATSGSAAQYF
.	TRBV15	TRBJ1-1	.	TGTGCCACCAGCAGAGCGCTACAGCTACCCCTTGAGGGAGCTTTCTTT	CATSRALQLPLEGAFF